This record looks at one T cell receptor beta chain sequence and its context. The repertoire was sequenced with immunoSEQ multiplex PCR; TCRdb's copy has only in-frame clones and lacks some. The data show roughly 190,000 clones, approximately 95% seen once. This record comes from a study of T cell responses to AZD1222 COVID-19 vaccine. There are 14 residues in the CDR3. Germline loops: CDR1 MNHNY, CDR2 SVGAGI (reference sequence). Trimming removed 0 bases from V and 5 bases from J, with 11 bases in between. The chain has TRBV6-6 and TRBJ2-7; possibly TRBD1 or TRBD2 for D (5 bases each). The material sequenced was peripheral blood, taken on day 0 of AZD1222 vaccination. This receptor was taken from an adult in good health. CDR3 sequence (DNA): TGTGCCAGCAGTTACTCAGGGACCCACCACGAGCAGTACTTC. Protein product: CASSYSGTHHEQYF.